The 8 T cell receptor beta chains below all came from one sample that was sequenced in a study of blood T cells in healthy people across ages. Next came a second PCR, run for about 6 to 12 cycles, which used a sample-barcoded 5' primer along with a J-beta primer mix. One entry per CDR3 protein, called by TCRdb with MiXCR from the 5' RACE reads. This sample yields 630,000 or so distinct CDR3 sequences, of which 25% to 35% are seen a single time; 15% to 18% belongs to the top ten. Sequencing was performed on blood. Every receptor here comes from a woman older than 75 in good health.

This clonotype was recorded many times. The CDR3 coding sequence is TGTGCCAGCAGTGAATTGGGCTACCAAGGGGATACGCAGTATTTT. Translation gives CASSELGYQGDTQYF. The rearrangement joins TRBV6-1 to TRBJ2-3; no definite D call. V was pared by 2 bases and J by 6 bases, with 15 bases between. Germline lookup yields CDR1 MNHNS and CDR2 SASEGT. The CDR3 spans 15 residues.

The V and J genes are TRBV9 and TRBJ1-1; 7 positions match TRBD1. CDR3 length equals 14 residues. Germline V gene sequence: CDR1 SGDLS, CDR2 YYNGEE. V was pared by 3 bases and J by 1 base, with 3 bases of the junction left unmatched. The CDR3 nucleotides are TGTGCCAGCAGCGACCGGGACAGGAACACTGAAGCTTTCTTT. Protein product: CASSDRDRNTEAFF.

CDR3: CSAGQGKTGKYQETQYF. In DNA form, the CDR3 reads TGCAGTGCTGGACAGGGAAAGACAGGGAAGTACCAAGAGACCCAGTACTTC. The rearrangement joins TRBV20-1 to TRBJ2-5; 8 bases line up with TRBD1. The CDR3 consists of 17 residues. V lost 5 bases and J lost 0; bases outside the gene matches: 14. CDR1 DFQATT and CDR2 SNEGSKA come from the germline V gene (reference sequence).

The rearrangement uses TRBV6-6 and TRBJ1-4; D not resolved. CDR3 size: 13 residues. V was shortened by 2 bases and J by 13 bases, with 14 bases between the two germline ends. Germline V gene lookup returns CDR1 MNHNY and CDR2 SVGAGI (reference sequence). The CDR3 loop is CASSYLGSGGLFF. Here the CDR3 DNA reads TGTGCCAGCAGTTACCTTGGGTCCGGAGGACTGTTTTTT.

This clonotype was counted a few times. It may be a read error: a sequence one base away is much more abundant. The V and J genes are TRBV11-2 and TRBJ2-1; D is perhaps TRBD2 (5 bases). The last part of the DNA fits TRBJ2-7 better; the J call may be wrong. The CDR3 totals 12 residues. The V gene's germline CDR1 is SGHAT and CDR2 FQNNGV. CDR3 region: CASSSEADEQYF. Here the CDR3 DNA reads TGTGCCAGCAGCTCCGAAGCGGATGAGCAGTACTTC.

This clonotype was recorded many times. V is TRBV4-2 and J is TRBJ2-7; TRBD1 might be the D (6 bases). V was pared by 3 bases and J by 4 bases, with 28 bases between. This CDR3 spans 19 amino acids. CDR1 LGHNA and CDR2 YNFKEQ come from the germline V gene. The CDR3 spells CASSHNSDLRDTTIYEQYF. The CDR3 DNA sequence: TGTGCCAGCAGCCATAATAGTGATCTAAGGGACACGACCATTTACGAGCAGTACTTC.

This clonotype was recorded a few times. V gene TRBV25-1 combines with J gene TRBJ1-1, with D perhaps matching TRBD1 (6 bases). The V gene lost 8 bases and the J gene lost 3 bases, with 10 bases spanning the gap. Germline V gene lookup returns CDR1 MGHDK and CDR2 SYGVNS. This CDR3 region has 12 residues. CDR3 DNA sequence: TGTGCCAGCCGGGGGCGCGACACTGAAGCTTTCTTT. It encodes CASRGRDTEAFF. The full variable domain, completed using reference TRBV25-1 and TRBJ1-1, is EADIYQTPRYLVIGTGKKITLECSQTMGHDKMYWYQQDPGMELHLIHYSYGVNSTEKGDLSSESTVSRIRTEHFPLTLESARPSHTSQYLCASRGRDTEAFFGQGTRLTVV.

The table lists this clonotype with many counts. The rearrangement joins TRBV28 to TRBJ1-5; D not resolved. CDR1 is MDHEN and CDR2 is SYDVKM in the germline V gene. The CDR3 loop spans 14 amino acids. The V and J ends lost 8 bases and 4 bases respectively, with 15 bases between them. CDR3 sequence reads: CASAVALPNQPQHF. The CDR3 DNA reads TGTGCCAGCGCGGTCGCCCTTCCTAATCAGCCCCAGCATTTT.